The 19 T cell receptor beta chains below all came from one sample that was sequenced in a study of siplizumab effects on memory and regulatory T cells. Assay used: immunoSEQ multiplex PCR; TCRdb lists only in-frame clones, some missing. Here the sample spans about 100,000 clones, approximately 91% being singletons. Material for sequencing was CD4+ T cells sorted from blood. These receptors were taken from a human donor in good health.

CDR3 residues: CASKAPYSNQPQHF. The DNA of the CDR3 is TGTGCCAGCAAGGCACCTTATAGCAATCAGCCCCAGCATTTT. This chain joins TRBV6-1 and TRBJ1-5; D gene uncertain. The germline gives CDR1 MNHNS, CDR2 SASEGT. V lost 7 bases to trimming and J lost 0 bases, with 10 bases between them. The CDR3 has 14 amino acids.

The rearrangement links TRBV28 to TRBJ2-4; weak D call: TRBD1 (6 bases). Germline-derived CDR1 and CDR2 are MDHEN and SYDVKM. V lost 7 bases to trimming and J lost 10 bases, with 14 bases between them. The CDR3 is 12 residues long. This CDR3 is CASTGDNGIQYF. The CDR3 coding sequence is TGTGCCAGCACCGGGGACAACGGTATTCAGTACTTC.

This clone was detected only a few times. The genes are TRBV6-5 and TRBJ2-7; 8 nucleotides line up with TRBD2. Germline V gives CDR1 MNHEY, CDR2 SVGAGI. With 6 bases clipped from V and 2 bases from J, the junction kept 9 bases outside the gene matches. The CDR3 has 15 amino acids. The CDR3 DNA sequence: TGTGCCAGCAGCCCGTACTTAGCGGGGACCTACGAGCAGTACTTC. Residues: CASSPYLAGTYEQYF.

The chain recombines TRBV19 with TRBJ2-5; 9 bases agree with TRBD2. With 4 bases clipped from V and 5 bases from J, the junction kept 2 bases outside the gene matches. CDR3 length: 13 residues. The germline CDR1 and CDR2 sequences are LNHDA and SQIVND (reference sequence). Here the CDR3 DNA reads TGTGCCAGTAGTAGAACTAGCGGGGAGACCCAGTACTTC. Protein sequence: CASSRTSGETQYF.

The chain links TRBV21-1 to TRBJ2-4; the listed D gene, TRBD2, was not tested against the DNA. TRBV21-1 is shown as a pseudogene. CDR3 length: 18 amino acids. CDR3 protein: CASSIFPMKRIAKNIQYF. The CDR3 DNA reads TGTGCCAGCAGCATTTTCCCCATGAAGAGAATAGCCAAAAACATTCAGTACTTC.

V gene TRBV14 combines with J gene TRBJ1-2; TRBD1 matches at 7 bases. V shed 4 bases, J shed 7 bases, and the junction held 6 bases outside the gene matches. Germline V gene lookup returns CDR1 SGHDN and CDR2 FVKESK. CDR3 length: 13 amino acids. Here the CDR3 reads CASSPTGTLGYTF. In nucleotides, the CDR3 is TGTGCCAGCAGCCCGACAGGGACCCTTGGCTACACCTTC. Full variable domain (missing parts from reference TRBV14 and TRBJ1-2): EAGVTQFPSHSVIEKGQTVTLRCDPISGHDNLYWYRRVMGKEIKFLLHFVKESKQDESGMPNNRFLAERTGGTYSTLKVQPAELEDSGVYFCASSPTGTLGYTFGSGTRLTVV.

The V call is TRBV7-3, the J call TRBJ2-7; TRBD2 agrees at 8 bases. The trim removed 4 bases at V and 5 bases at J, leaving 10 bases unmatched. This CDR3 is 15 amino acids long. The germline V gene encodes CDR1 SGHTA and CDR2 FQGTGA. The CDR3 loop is CASSSDVSGGDEQYF. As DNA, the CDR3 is TGTGCCAGCAGCTCCGACGTGAGCGGGGGCGACGAGCAGTACTTC.

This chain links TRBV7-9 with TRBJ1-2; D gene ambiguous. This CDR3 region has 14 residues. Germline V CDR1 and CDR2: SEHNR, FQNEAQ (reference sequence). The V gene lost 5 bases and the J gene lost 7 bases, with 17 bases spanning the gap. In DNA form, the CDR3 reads TGTGCCAGCAGCCTGGGAACCAGTAACAGTGGCTACACCTTC. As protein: CASSLGTSNSGYTF. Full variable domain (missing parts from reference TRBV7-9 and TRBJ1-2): DTGVSQNPRHKITKRGQNVTFRCDPISEHNRLYWYRQTLGQGPEFLTYFQNEAQLEKSRLLSDRFSAERPKGSFSTLEIQRTEQGDSAMYLCASSLGTSNSGYTFGSGTRLTVV.

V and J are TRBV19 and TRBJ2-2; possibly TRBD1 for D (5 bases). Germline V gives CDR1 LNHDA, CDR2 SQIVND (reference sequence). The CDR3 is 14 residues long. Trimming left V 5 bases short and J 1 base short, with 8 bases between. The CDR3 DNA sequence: TGTGCCAGTAGTGTTCAGGGGAACACCGGGGAGCTGTTTTTT. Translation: CASSVQGNTGELFF. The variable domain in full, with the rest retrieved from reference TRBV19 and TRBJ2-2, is DGGITQSPKYLFRKEGQNVTLSCEQNLNHDAMYWYRQDPGQGLRLIYYSQIVNDFQKGDIAEGYSVSREKKESFPLTVTSAQKNPTAFYLCASSVQGNTGELFFGEGSRLTVL.

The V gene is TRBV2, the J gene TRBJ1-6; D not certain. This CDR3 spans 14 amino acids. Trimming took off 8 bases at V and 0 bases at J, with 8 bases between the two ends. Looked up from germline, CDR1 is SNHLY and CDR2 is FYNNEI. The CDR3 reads CASQVNSYNSPLHF. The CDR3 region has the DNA TGTGCCAGCCAAGTTAACTCCTATAATTCACCCCTCCACTTT.

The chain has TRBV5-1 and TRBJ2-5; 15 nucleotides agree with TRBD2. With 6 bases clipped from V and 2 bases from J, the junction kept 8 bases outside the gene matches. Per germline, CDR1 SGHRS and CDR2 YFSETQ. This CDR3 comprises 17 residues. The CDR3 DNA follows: TGCGCCAGCATGCCGGGACTAGCGGGGGGCCGGCAAGAGACCCAGTACTTC. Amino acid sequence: CASMPGLAGGRQETQYF.

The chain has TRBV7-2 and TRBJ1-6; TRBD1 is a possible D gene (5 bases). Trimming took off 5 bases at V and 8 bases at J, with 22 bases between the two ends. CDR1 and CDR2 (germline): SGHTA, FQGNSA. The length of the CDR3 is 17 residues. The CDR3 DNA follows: TGTGCCAGCAGCCCCCGCGTGGTCTCGGTGGGGGATTCACCCCTCCACTTT. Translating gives CASSPRVVSVGDSPLHF.

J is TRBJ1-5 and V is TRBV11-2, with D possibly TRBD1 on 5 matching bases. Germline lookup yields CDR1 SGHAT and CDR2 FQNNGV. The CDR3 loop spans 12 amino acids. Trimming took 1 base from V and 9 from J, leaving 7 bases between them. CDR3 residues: CASSLVQGPQHF. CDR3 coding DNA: TGTGCCAGCAGCTTAGTCCAGGGGCCCCAGCATTTT.

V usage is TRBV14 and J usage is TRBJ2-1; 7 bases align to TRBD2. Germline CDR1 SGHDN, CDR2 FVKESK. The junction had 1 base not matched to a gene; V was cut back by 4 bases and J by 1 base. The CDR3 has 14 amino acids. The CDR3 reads CASSLAGSYNEQFF. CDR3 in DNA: TGTGCCAGCAGCCTAGCGGGTTCCTACAATGAGCAGTTCTTC.

CDR3: CASSHGRRRVGNTEAFF. The DNA for the CDR3 is TGCGCCAGCAGCCATGGTCGGCGCAGGGTCGGGAACACTGAAGCTTTCTTT. This sequence joins TRBV4-1 and TRBJ1-1, with a weak D call TRBD1 (5 bases). Germline V lookup: CDR1 MGHRA, CDR2 YSYEKL. V was clipped by 3 bases and J by 1 base, with 18 bases between them. The length of the CDR3 is 17 residues.

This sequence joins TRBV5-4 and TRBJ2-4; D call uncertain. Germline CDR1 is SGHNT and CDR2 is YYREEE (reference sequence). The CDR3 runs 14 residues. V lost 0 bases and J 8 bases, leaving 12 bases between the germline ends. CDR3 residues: CASSLASLLHIQYF. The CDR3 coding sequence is TGTGCCAGCAGCTTGGCGAGCCTCCTTCACATTCAGTACTTC.

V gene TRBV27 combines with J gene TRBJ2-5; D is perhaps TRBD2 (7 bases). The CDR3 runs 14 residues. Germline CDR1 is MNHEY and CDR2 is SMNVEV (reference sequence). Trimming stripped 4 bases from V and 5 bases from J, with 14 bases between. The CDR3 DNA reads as TGTGCCAGCAGTTCTTACAGGGAGGGGGAGACCCAGTACTTC. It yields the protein CASSSYREGETQYF.

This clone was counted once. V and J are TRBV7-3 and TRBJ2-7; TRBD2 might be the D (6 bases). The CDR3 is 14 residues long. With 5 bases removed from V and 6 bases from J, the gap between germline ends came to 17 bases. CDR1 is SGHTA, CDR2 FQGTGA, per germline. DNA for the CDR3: TGTGCCAGCAGCCCCTCGGGAGCACGGGGCGAGCAGTACTTC. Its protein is CASSPSGARGEQYF.

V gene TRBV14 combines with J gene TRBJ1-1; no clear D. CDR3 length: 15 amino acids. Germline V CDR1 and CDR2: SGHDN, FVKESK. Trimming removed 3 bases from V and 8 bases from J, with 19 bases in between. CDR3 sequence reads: CASSQGRGPDTEAFF. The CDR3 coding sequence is TGTGCCAGCAGCCAGGGCCGAGGGCCCGATACCGAAGCTTTCTTT.